A selection of T cell receptor beta chains follows, all from one sample in a study of blood T cell repertoires in COVID-19. Profiled with immunoSEQ multiplex PCR; TCRdb holds only in-frame clones, not every one. The sample lists tens of thousands of clones, 82% occurring once. Sample: peripheral blood. Receptor source: a human donor in a cohort sampled during active COVID-19. Each CDR3 is given without its conserved first and last residue. Each record gives: J gene, V gene, CDR3 protein.

J gene: TRBJ2-1; V gene: TRBV6-6; CDR3 protein: ASSYSTGNEQF
J gene: TRBJ2-5; V gene: TRBV19; CDR3 protein: ASSIRGRVETQY
J gene: TRBJ2-4; V gene: TRBV27; CDR3 protein: ASSLLGGAKNIQY
J gene: TRBJ2-7; V gene: TRBV27; CDR3 protein: ASSPWGQSYEQY
J gene: TRBJ2-3; V gene: TRBV10-1; CDR3 protein: ASRATFGGPSDTQY
J gene: TRBJ1-3; V gene: TRBV19; CDR3 protein: ASSPNRGAYGNTIY
J gene: TRBJ1-4; V gene: TRBV18; CDR3 protein: ASSATGEKGKLF
J gene: TRBJ2-1; V gene: TRBV5-1; CDR3 protein: ASGTSSGGLDEQF
J gene: TRBJ2-1; V gene: TRBV15; CDR3 protein: ATSDYGGAAYNEQF
J gene: TRBJ2-3; V gene: TRBV29-1; CDR3 protein: SVSLGTGRTDTQY
J gene: TRBJ2-3; V gene: TRBV30; CDR3 protein: AWSVPTGGVFSTDTQY
J gene: TRBJ1-5; V gene: TRBV10-3; CDR3 protein: AIGAGQGSNQPQH
J gene: TRBJ1-1; V gene: TRBV2; CDR3 protein: ASRTLGRWTEAF
J gene: TRBJ1-3; V gene: TRBV2; CDR3 protein: ASKLGHSGNTIY
J gene: TRBJ2-4; V gene: TRBV5-1; CDR3 protein: ASSPPKGGTENIQY
J gene: TRBJ1-1; V gene: TRBV4-1; CDR3 protein: ASRRRDRATGTEAF
J gene: TRBJ2-7; V gene: TRBV11-3; CDR3 protein: ASSLAGNYEQY
J gene: TRBJ1-1; V gene: TRBV27; CDR3 protein: ASSPWPPSTEAF
J gene: TRBJ1-6; V gene: TRBV7-9; CDR3 protein: AIPPSDSPNSPLH
J gene: TRBJ2-7; V gene: TRBV19; CDR3 protein: ASRRQARGSYEQY
J gene: TRBJ2-3; V gene: TRBV11-2; CDR3 protein: ASSNYPRDLDTQY
J gene: TRBJ1-4; V gene: TRBV7-9; CDR3 protein: ASSPPGQNEKLF
J gene: TRBJ1-5; V gene: TRBV18; CDR3 protein: ASSPAIGGSQPQH
J gene: TRBJ2-3; V gene: TRBV5-4; CDR3 protein: ASSSGGGAMSTQY
J gene: TRBJ2-1; V gene: TRBV6-6; CDR3 protein: ASSYSRLTGGLEQF
J gene: TRBJ2-1; V gene: TRBV27; CDR3 protein: ASSLRGQGTYGANNEQF
J gene: TRBJ1-1; V gene: TRBV28; CDR3 protein: ASSPMDRNTEAF
J gene: TRBJ1-2; V gene: TRBV5-6; CDR3 protein: ASSPGTGIGGYT
J gene: TRBJ2-5; V gene: TRBV6-5; CDR3 protein: ASRRGGIQETQY
J gene: TRBJ2-1; V gene: TRBV24-1; CDR3 protein: ATSHLTSGLYNEQF
J gene: TRBJ2-3; V gene: TRBV20-1; CDR3 protein: SASFRRGDPTDTQY
J gene: TRBJ1-5; V gene: TRBV6-4; CDR3 protein: ASSARQGETQH
J gene: TRBJ1-2; V gene: TRBV11-3; CDR3 protein: ASESPRGGARSYGYT
J gene: TRBJ2-3; V gene: TRBV10-1; CDR3 protein: ASSESTIPLTQY
J gene: TRBJ2-2; V gene: TRBV30; CDR3 protein: AWSVFMRGGTGELF
J gene: TRBJ2-5; V gene: TRBV6-1; CDR3 protein: ASSEALRGWETQY
J gene: TRBJ2-3; V gene: TRBV7-2; CDR3 protein: ASSALAGSPSDTQY
J gene: TRBJ2-3; V gene: TRBV9; CDR3 protein: ASRDFTDTQY
J gene: TRBJ1-3; V gene: TRBV3-1/TRBV3-2; CDR3 protein: ASSRGQGNTIY
J gene: TRBJ1-4; V gene: TRBV25-1; CDR3 protein: ASSESTGPNEKLF
J gene: TRBJ1-2; V gene: TRBV2; CDR3 protein: ASSALRTGYYGYT
J gene: TRBJ2-7; V gene: TRBV5-1; CDR3 protein: ASSPREGQAIYEQY
J gene: TRBJ2-2; V gene: TRBV5-1; CDR3 protein: ASSSQGSPGELF
J gene: TRBJ2-2; V gene: TRBV9; CDR3 protein: ASSSIMGQPGTGELF
J gene: TRBJ2-7; V gene: TRBV6-5; CDR3 protein: ASTSLAGGSYEQY
J gene: TRBJ1-2; V gene: TRBV11-2; CDR3 protein: ASSRTGAYGYT
J gene: TRBJ2-7; V gene: TRBV7-6; CDR3 protein: ASTRGGTYEQY
J gene: TRBJ2-1; V gene: TRBV6-4; CDR3 protein: ASSPRDSLGNEQF
J gene: TRBJ1-6; V gene: TRBV4-2; CDR3 protein: ASSHRPGQGNSPLH
J gene: TRBJ1-4; V gene: TRBV5-1; CDR3 protein: ASKKAGTGGEKLF